The clone carrying this TCR beta chain has a handful of counts. The antigen is unknown. V gave up 7 bases and J gave up 4 bases, with 19 bases separating them. CDR1 and CDR2 (germline): SQVTM, ANQGSEA. The CDR3 is 15 residues long. Primers for the PCR totalled 60 Vbeta and 13 Jbeta. TCRdb's table, derived via immunoSEQ multiplex PCR, lists solely in-frame clones and lacks some. Among 150,000 to 200,000 clones listed, roughly 80% were seen once. These data come from a study of cytomegalovirus exposure and HLA in healthy donors. Notes on the study in general: Excluded: some indistinguishable V segments such as TRBV6-2 and TRBV6-3.

Sequenced sample: PBMCs. The V call is TRBV29-1, the J call TRBJ2-2, with a weak D call TRBD2 (5 bases). This sequence was found in a man aged 18-30 years in good health and CMV-seropositive. The CDR3 nucleotides read TGCAGCGCTGATGGTGGAGGAGTAGGCACCGGGGAGCTGTTTTTT. This translates into CSADGGGVGTGELFF.